The sequence of this TCR delta chain was determined in a study of delta chains in infants with herpesvirus infections. PBMC RNA was reverse transcribed using gamma-chain- and delta-chain-specific primers. TCRdb used CATT to re-call clones from the RT-PCR reads. Altogether 3,400 or so delta-chain clones are present, around a third being singletons, with the ten largest covering roughly 7.4%. Germline V gene lookup returns CDR1 TSWWSYY and CDR2 QGS. CDR3 size: 17 residues. V lost 0 bases to trimming and J lost 4 bases; unmatched junction nucleotides: 11. Sequencing was performed on peripheral blood, taken at time point 3 of longitudinal follow-up. This receptor was identified in a human donor who was a Ugandan infant, either HIV-exposed or HIV-unexposed (not recorded which). This sequence joins TRDV1 and TRDJ1, with TRDD3 matching 7 bases. CDR3 sequence reads: CALGELLLGIHFDKLIF. CDR3 sequence (DNA): TGTGCTCTTGGGGAACTCCTACTGGGGATCCACTTCGATAAACTCATCTTT.